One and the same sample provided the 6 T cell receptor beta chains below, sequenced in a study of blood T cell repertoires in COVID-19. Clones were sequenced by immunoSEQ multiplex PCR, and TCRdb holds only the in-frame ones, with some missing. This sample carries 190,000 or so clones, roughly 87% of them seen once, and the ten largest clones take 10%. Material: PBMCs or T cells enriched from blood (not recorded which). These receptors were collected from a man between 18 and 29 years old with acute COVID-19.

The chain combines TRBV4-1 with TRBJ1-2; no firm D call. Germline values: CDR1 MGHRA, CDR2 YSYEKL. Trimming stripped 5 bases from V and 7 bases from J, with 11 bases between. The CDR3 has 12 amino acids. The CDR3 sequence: CASSSKAVGYTF. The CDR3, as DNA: TGCGCCAGCAGCAGTAAAGCTGTTGGCTACACCTTC.

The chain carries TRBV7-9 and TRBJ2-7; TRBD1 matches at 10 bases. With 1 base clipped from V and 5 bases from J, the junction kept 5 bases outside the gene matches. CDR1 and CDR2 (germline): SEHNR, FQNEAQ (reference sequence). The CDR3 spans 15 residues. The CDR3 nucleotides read TGTGCCAGCAGCTTAGGGGGACAGGGGAACGACGAGCAGTACTTC. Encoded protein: CASSLGGQGNDEQYF.

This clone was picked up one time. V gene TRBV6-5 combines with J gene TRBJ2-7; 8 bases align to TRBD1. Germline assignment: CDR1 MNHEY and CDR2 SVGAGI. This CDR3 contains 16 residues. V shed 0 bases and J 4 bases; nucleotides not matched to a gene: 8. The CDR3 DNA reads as TGTGCCAGCAGTTACTCGGACAGGGCATTGGTATACGAGCAGTACTTC. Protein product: CASSYSDRALVYEQYF.

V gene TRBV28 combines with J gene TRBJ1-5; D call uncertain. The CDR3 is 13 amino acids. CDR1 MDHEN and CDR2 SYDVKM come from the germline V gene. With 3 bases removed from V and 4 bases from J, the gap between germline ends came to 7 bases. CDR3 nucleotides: TGTGCCAGCAGTTTCGCCCAGAATCAGCCCCAGCATTTT. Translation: CASSFAQNQPQHF.

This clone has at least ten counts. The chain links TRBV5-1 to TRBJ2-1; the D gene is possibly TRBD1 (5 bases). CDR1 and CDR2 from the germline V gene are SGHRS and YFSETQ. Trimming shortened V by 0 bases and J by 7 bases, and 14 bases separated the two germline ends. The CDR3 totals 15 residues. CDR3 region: CASSLVPGKGNEQFF. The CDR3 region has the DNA TGCGCCAGCAGCTTGGTTCCAGGGAAGGGAAATGAGCAGTTCTTC. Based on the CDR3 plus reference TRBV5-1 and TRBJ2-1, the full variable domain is KAGVTQTPRYLIKTRGQQVTLSCSPISGHRSVSWYQQTPGQGLQFLFEYFSETQRNKGNFPGRFSGRQFSNSRSEMNVSTLELGDSALYLCASSLVPGKGNEQFFGPGTRLTVL.

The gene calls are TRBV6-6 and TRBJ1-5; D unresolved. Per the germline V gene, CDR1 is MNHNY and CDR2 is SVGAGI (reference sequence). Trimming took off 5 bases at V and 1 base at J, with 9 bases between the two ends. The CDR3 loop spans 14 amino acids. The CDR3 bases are TGTGCCAGCAGTCCGGGGTTGAGCAATCAGCCCCAGCATTTT. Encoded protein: CASSPGLSNQPQHF.